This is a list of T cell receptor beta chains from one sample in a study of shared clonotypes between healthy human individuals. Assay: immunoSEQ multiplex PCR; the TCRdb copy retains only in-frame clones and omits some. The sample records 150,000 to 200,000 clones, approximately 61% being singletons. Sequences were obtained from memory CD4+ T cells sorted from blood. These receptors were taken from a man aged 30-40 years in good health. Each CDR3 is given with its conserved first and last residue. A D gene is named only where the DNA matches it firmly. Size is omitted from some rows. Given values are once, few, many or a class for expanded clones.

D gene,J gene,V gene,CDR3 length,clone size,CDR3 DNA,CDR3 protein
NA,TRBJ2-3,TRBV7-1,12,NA,TGTGCCAGCAGCTCCTGGGGAGATACGCAGTATTTT,CASSSWGDTQYF
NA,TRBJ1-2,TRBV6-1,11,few,TGTGCCAGCAGCCCAGGGTATGGCTACACCTTC,CASSPGYGYTF
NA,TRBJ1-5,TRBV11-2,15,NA,TGTGCCAGCAGCCCCCTAAGGCGTAGCAATCAGCCCCAGCATTTT,CASSPLRRSNQPQHF
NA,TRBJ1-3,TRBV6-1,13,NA,TGTGCCAGCAGTGGTCGCTCTGGAAACACCATATATTTT,CASSGRSGNTIYF
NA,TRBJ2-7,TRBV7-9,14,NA,TGTGCCAGCAGCTTAGCTCACAGGTCGGATGAGCAGTACTTC,CASSLAHRSDEQYF
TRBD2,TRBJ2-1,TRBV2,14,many,TGTGCCAGCAGTGGGGCGGGAGGGAGGAATGAGCAGTTCTTC,CASSGAGGRNEQFF
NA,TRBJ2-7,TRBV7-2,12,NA,TGTGCCAGCAGCTTATACGAGGGGGAGCAGTACTTC,CASSLYEGEQYF
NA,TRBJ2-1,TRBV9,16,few,TGTGCCAGCAGTGAAAGGGGCCAGGCCTCCTACAATGAGCAGTTCTTC,CASSERGQASYNEQFF
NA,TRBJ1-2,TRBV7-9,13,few,TGTGCCAGCAGCTTAGGCTGGGGCTATGGCTACACCTTC,CASSLGWGYGYTF
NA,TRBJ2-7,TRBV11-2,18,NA,TGTGCCAGCAGCTCAATTCTCCACTCCAGGGGCTCCCCCTACGAGCAGTACTTC,CASSSILHSRGSPYEQYF
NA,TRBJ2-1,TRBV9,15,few,TGTGCCAGCAGCGTAGTGGCGGACCCCTACAATGAGCAGTTCTTC,CASSVVADPYNEQFF
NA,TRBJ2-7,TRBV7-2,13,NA,TGTGCCAGCAGGCGGGGCCTTACCTACGAGCAGTACTTC,CASRRGLTYEQYF
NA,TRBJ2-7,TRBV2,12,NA,TGTGCCAGCAAAGAACGACCCTACGAGCAGTACTTC,CASKERPYEQYF
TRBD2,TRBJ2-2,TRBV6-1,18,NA,TGTGCCAGCAGTGACTGGCTTCAGTTAGCGGGAGCCTCCGGGGAGCTGTTTTTT,CASSDWLQLAGASGELFF
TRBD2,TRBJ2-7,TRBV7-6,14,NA,TGTGCCAGCAGCCGTGGGACTAGCTTAGACGAGCAGTACTTC,CASSRGTSLDEQYF
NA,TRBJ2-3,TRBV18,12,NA,TGTGCCAGCTCAGCTAGGGTAGATACGCAGTATTTT,CASSARVDTQYF
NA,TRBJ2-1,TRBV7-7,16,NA,TGTGCCAGCAGCTCCCACCCAGGAGCCGCGGGCAATGAGCAGTTCTTC,CASSSHPGAAGNEQFF
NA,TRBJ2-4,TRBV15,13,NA,TGTGCCACCAGCAGAGGGGAATCGCACATTCAGTACTTC,CATSRGESHIQYF
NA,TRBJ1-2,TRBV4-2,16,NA,TGTGCCAGCAGCCAAGATGGCTGGGGAAGCCACTATGGCTACACCTTC,CASSQDGWGSHYGYTF
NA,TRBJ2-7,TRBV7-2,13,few,TGTGCCAGCAGCCCCTACAGTTCCTACGAGCAGTACTTC,CASSPYSSYEQYF
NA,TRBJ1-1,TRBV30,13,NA,TGTGCCTGGAGCGGACAGCAGAACACTGAAGCTTTCTTT,CAWSGQQNTEAFF
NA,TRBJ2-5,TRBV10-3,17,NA,TGTGCCATCAGTGTTGGGCGGCAAGGCGGGCCCCAAGAGACCCAGTACTTC,CAISVGRQGGPQETQYF
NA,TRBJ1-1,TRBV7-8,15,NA,TGTGCCAGCAGCTTAAGGTCCGGGTCCGGCACTGAAGCTTTCTTT,CASSLRSGSGTEAFF
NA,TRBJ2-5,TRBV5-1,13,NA,TGCGCCAGCAGTGGGGCGGGCCAGGAGACCCAGTACTTC,CASSGAGQETQYF
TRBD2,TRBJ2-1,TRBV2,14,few,TGTGCCAGCAGGGGAGCTAGCGGGAAGGGTGAGCAGTTCTTC,CASRGASGKGEQFF
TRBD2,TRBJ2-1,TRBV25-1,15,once,TGTGCCAGCAGTGAAAGCGGGAGGGCCTACAATGAGCAGTTCTTC,CASSESGRAYNEQFF
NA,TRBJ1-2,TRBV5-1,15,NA,TGCGCCAGCAGCTTGGGACCCGGGAGGGCCTATGGCTACACCTTC,CASSLGPGRAYGYTF
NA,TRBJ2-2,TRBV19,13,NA,TGTGCCACCGCAGATGCGAACACCGGGGAGCTGTTTTTT,CATADANTGELFF
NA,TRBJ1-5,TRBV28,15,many,TGTGCCAGCAGTTCAGGTGGGGAGGGCAATCAGCCCCAGCATTTT,CASSSGGEGNQPQHF
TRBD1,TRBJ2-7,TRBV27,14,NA,TGTGCCACCTCGCAAAGACAGGGGGCTTACGAGCAGTACTTC,CATSQRQGAYEQYF
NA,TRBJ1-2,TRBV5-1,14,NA,TGCGCCAGCAGCTTGGTGTCGTTCAGAAGCGGCTACACCTTC,CASSLVSFRSGYTF